The T cell receptor (beta chain) described here comes from a study of blood T cells in healthy people across ages. This clonotype came up a few times. Sample-barcoded 5' priming and a J-beta primer mix drove a second PCR of roughly 7 to 11 cycles. One entry per CDR3 protein results from TCRdb running MiXCR on the 5' RACE reads. The data show about 1,800,000 distinct CDR3 sequences, approximately 28% seen once. The CDR3 is made up of 13 amino acids. Per germline, CDR1 MNHEY and CDR2 SMNVEV (reference sequence). This TCR came from a woman in her twenties or thirties in good health. Specimen: blood. The rearrangement joins TRBV27 to TRBJ2-5; D possibly uses TRBD1 or TRBD2 (5 bases each). The end of the DNA aligns better with TRBJ2-7, so the J call may be wrong. CDR3 loop: CASSDRDPVEQYF. In nucleotides, the CDR3 is TGTGCCAGCAGTGACCGGGACCCCGTCGAGCAGTACTTC.